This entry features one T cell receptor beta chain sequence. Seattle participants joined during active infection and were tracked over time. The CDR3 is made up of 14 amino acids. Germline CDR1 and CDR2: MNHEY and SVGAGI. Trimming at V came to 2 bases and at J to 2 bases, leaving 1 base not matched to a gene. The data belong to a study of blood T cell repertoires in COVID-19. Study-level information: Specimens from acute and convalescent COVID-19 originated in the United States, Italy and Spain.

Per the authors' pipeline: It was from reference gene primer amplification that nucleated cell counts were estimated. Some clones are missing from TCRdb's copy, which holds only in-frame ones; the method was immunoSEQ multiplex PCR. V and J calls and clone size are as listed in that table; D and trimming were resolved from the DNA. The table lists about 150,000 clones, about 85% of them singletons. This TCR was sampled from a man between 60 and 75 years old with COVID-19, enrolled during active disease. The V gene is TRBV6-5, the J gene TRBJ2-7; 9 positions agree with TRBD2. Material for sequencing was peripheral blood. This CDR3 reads CASSYQRGAYEQYF. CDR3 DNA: TGTGCCAGCAGTTACCAGCGGGGGGCCTACGAGCAGTACTTC.